This TCR beta chain was sequenced in a study of cytomegalovirus exposure and HLA in healthy donors. The CDR3 is 19 amino acids. The V gene's germline CDR1 is SGDLS and CDR2 YYNGEE. Trimming cost V 0 bases and J 5 bases; bases outside gene matches: 15. Produced via immunoSEQ multiplex PCR; TCRdb's table is partial and in-frame only. Of about 38,000 clones listed, around 93% were seen once; the top ten hold about 3%. Sequences were obtained from PBMCs. The source is a man in his late teens or twenties in good health and CMV-seronegative. The chain couples TRBV9 to TRBJ2-3; 10 bases are a match to TRBD2. The CDR3 loop is CASSVDPGVAGGIGDTQYF. CDR3 DNA sequence: TGTGCCAGCAGCGTAGACCCTGGGGTAGCGGGAGGAATCGGAGATACGCAGTATTTT.